The 5 T cell receptor beta chains listed next were all sequenced from one sample in a study of memory CD4+ T cells and cytomegalovirus serostatus. Clones were sequenced by immunoSEQ multiplex PCR, and TCRdb holds only the in-frame ones, with some missing. The data show about 40,000 clones, 76% seen once. Single viable CD3+CD4+CD8-CD45RO+ cells were sorted as the memory CD4+ T cells. Specimen: memory CD4+ T cells from blood. The receptor source for this set is an adult in good health and CMV-seronegative.

The chain links TRBV30 to TRBJ2-3; D possibly corresponds to TRBD2 (7 bases). Germline V lookup: CDR1 GTSNPN, CDR2 SVGIG (reference sequence). V shed 5 bases and J shed 5 bases, with 17 bases lying between them. The CDR3 sequence is 14 residues long. The CDR3 sequence: CAWGPGGAEDTQYF. CDR3 DNA sequence: TGTGCCTGGGGTCCGGGGGGCGCGGAAGATACGCAGTATTTT. Looking up the rest from reference TRBV30 and TRBJ2-3 gives the full variable domain: SQTIHQWPATLVQPVGSPLSLECTVEGTSNPNLYWYRQAAGRGLQLLFYSVGIGQISSEVPQNLSASRPQDRQFILSSKKLLLSDSGFYLCAWGPGGAEDTQYFGPGTRLTVL.

V is TRBV5-1 and J is TRBJ2-3; D gene unclear. The V end lost 1 base, the J end lost 5 bases, and 5 bases lay between the germline ends. Germline CDR1 SGHRS, CDR2 YFSETQ. CDR3 size: 12 residues. The chain's CDR3 is CASSLYIDTQYF. CDR3 DNA: TGCGCCAGCAGCTTGTATATAGATACGCAGTATTTT.

The count of this clone is one. The V and J genes are TRBV27 and TRBJ2-7; D is perhaps TRBD2 (6 bases). The CDR3 covers 14 residues. V dropped 2 bases and J dropped 4 bases, with 12 bases sitting between them. CDR1 and CDR2 (germline): MNHEY, SMNVEV (reference sequence). CDR3: CASSLRLDTYEQYF. Here the CDR3 DNA reads TGTGCCAGCAGTTTAAGACTAGATACTTACGAGCAGTACTTC.

The rearrangement links TRBV7-2 to TRBJ2-7; TRBD1 matches at 7 bases. From germline, CDR1 is SGHTA and CDR2 FQGNSA. There are 15 residues in the CDR3. V lost 1 base and J lost 1; bases outside the gene matches: 4. CDR3 protein: CASSLVWGQSYEQYF. In nucleotides, the CDR3 is TGTGCCAGCAGCTTAGTGTGGGGACAGTCCTACGAGCAGTACTTC.

The chain couples TRBV9 to TRBJ1-2; no definite D call. Deletions cut 4 bases from V and 3 bases from J, with 10 bases between. The germline V gene has CDR1 SGDLS and CDR2 YYNGEE. This CDR3 region has 13 residues. For the CDR3, the DNA is TGTGCCAGCAGCCCGGACGGATACTATGGCTACACCTTC. Its protein is CASSPDGYYGYTF.